One and the same sample provided the 29 T cell receptor beta chains below, sequenced in a study of T cells in Graves' hyperthyroidism and ophthalmopathy. Amplification yielded TCR beta CDR3 regions, with RNA transcripts as the source. Initially, a first-round RT-PCR of the TCR CDR3 employed the HTBI primer set. Each CDR3 protein is one row after TCRdb ran MiXCR on the multiplex PCR reads. The repertoire holds 500,000 to 750,000 distinct CDR3 sequences, 11% to 15% seen once, with about 6.6% in the top ten. The sample comprised blood. These receptors were collected from a woman under 30 with Graves' ophthalmopathy.

The chain carries TRBV7-9 and TRBJ1-1; D is unclear. The CDR3 runs to 12 residues. Trimming cost V 5 bases and J 5 bases, with 9 bases left between them. From germline, CDR1 is SEHNR and CDR2 FQNEAQ (reference sequence). For the CDR3, the DNA is TGTGCCAGCAGCCCCCCCCCAACTGAAGCTTTCTTT. It yields the protein CASSPPPTEAFF.

This clonotype was seen at least ten times. The chain carries TRBV11-2 and TRBJ2-7, with TRBD2 identical over 8 bases. V dropped 6 bases and J dropped 7; count of bases not matched to a gene: 11. The length of the CDR3 is 14 residues. The germline gives CDR1 SGHAT, CDR2 FQNNGV. In DNA, the CDR3 is TGTGCCAGCAGATATAGCGGGAACGTCCTTGAGCAGTACTTC. Amino acids: CASRYSGNVLEQYF.

This clonotype was recorded many times. The chain joins TRBV13 to TRBJ2-1; 8 nucleotides agree with TRBD2. The CDR3 sequence is 15 residues long. CDR1 is PRHDT, CDR2 FYEKMQ, per germline (reference sequence). V lost 2 bases and J lost 10; bases outside the gene matches: 10. CDR3 amino acids: CASSLRGGRRREQFF. As DNA, the CDR3 is TGTGCCAGCAGCTTACGAGGCGGGAGGCGGCGAGAGCAGTTCTTC. Based on the CDR3 plus reference TRBV13 and TRBJ2-1, the full variable domain is AAGVIQSPRHLIKEKRETATLKCYPIPRHDTVYWYQQGPGQDPQFLISFYEKMQSDKGSIPDRFSAQQFSDYHSELNMSSLELGDSALYFCASSLRGGRRREQFFGPGTRLTVL.

This clonotype was seen ten or more times. The chain is built from TRBV12-3 or TRBV12-4 and TRBJ2-1; weak D call: TRBD2 (5 bases). The CDR3 has 13 amino acids. Trimming stripped 1 base from V and 7 bases from J, with 8 bases between. CDR3 sequence (DNA): TGTGCCAGCAGTTTAGGAGGGCCAAATGAGCAGTTCTTC. Its protein product is CASSLGGPNEQFF.

The rearrangement links TRBV6-5 to TRBJ2-1; 10 bases align to TRBD2. Trimming took 0 bases from V and 4 from J; bases not matched to a gene: 3. The V gene's germline CDR1 is MNHEY and CDR2 SVGAGI. This CDR3 region has 16 residues. CDR3 residues: CASSYSTSGAYNEQFF. The DNA for the CDR3 is TGTGCCAGCAGTTACTCAACTAGCGGGGCTTACAATGAGCAGTTCTTC.

The V gene is TRBV20-1, the J gene TRBJ2-7, with D unclear. Germline lookup yields CDR1 DFQATT and CDR2 SNEGSKA (reference sequence). CDR3 length: 14 residues. V lost 0 bases and J 1 base, leaving 10 bases between the germline ends. In nucleotides, the CDR3 is TGCAGTGCTAGAGACACATATAGTTCCTACGAGCAGTACTTC. Encoded protein: CSARDTYSSYEQYF.

This clonotype occurred many times. V usage is TRBV7-2 and J usage is TRBJ2-2; D unclear. Germline V gives CDR1 SGHTA, CDR2 FQGNSA. This CDR3 is 14 amino acids long. V was pared by 1 base and J by 6 bases, with 9 bases between. DNA for the CDR3: TGTGCCAGCAGCTTAGAGGTCTGGGCCGGGGAGCTGTTTTTT. It translates to CASSLEVWAGELFF.

This clonotype was found many times. The gene calls are TRBV30 and TRBJ2-7, with 9 nucleotides matching TRBD1. The V and J ends lost 8 bases and 3 bases, in that order; junction bases with no gene match: 2. CDR3 length equals 11 residues. Germline loops: CDR1 GTSNPN, CDR2 SVGIG (reference sequence). The DNA of the CDR3 is TGTGCCCAGGGACAGGGCTACGAGCAGTACTTC. It is translated as CAQGQGYEQYF.

This clonotype was seen at least ten times. This chain joins TRBV3-1 and TRBJ2-2; D is ambiguous. The CDR3 spans 16 residues. CDR1 and CDR2 from the germline V gene are LGHDT and YNNKEL (reference sequence). Trimming cost V 2 bases and J 0 bases, with 10 bases left between them. CDR3 bases: TGTGCCAGCAGCCAAAGCTGGGGAACGAACACCGGGGAGCTGTTTTTT. This gives the protein CASSQSWGTNTGELFF.

This clonotype was observed many times. This chain joins TRBV4-1 and TRBJ2-7; 9 bases are a match to TRBD1. The CDR3 is 14 residues long. The germline V gene encodes CDR1 MGHRA and CDR2 YSYEKL. The trim removed 3 bases at V and 5 bases at J, leaving 5 bases unmatched. For the CDR3, the DNA is TGCGCCAGCAGCCAGGGGACAGGGAGGAACGAGCAGTACTTC. Translating gives CASSQGTGRNEQYF.

This clonotype was seen repeatedly, ten times or more. The genes are TRBV24-1 and TRBJ2-7; TRBD1 agrees at 7 bases. Trimming cost V 9 bases and J 6 bases; bases outside gene matches: 13. This CDR3 contains 14 residues. CDR1 is KGHDR and CDR2 is SFDVKD in the germline V gene. CDR3 in amino acids: CATGAGTVPSEQYF. The CDR3 DNA reads as TGTGCCACCGGGGCCGGGACAGTCCCCTCCGAGCAGTACTTC.

The sample holds a few counts of this clonotype. CDR3 in DNA: TGCGCCAGCAGCTTGGTTGGACAGGGGACCGGGGAGCTGTTTTTT. Protein: CASSLVGQGTGELFF. This chain connects TRBV5-1 to TRBJ2-2; 9 nucleotides agree with TRBD1. The V segment lost 0 bases and the J segment 5 bases; nucleotides outside the gene matches: 2. The CDR3 consists of 15 residues. CDR1 is SGHRS and CDR2 is YFSETQ in the germline V gene. The full variable domain, completed using reference TRBV5-1 and TRBJ2-2, is KAGVTQTPRYLIKTRGQQVTLSCSPISGHRSVSWYQQTPGQGLQFLFEYFSETQRNKGNFPGRFSGRQFSNSRSEMNVSTLELGDSALYLCASSLVGQGTGELFFGEGSRLTVL.

The sample holds many counts of this clonotype. The gene calls are TRBV7-2 and TRBJ2-7; D call uncertain. In germline, CDR1 is SGHTA, CDR2 FQGNSA. V gave up 4 bases and J gave up 5 bases, with 12 bases separating them. CDR3 length equals 13 residues. CDR3 loop: CASSSSRTHEQYF. The CDR3, as DNA: TGTGCCAGCAGCTCGAGTAGGACCCACGAGCAGTACTTC.

In its sample, this clonotype was seen a few times. The chain employs TRBV19 and TRBJ2-1; D ambiguous. This CDR3 has 18 amino acids. From germline, CDR1 is LNHDA and CDR2 SQIVND (reference sequence). V was clipped by 5 bases and J by 0 bases, with 20 bases between them. The CDR3 is CASSFYVGISSSYNEQFF. CDR3 bases: TGTGCCAGTAGTTTCTATGTCGGTATTTCTAGCTCCTACAATGAGCAGTTCTTC.

This clonotype was found many times. The chain recombines TRBV2 with TRBJ2-1; 11 bases match TRBD2. The CDR3 loop spans 16 amino acids. CDR1 and CDR2 from the germline V gene are SNHLY and FYNNEI. The V segment lost 6 bases and the J segment 5 bases; nucleotides outside the gene matches: 9. The CDR3: CASRYPGLAVDNEQFF. CDR3 DNA sequence: TGTGCCAGCAGATATCCGGGACTAGCGGTAGACAATGAGCAGTTCTTC. The variable domain in full, completed from reference TRBV2 and TRBJ2-1, reads EPEVTQTPSHQVTQMGQEVILRCVPISNHLYFYWYRQILGQKVEFLVSFYNNEISEKSEIFDDQFSVERPDGSNFTLKIRSTKLEDSAMYFCASRYPGLAVDNEQFFGPGTRLTVL.

The table lists this clonotype with a few counts. The rearrangement links TRBV7-9 to TRBJ2-7, with D tentatively TRBD2 (5 bases). This CDR3 contains 14 residues. Trimming took 0 bases from V and 6 from J, leaving 12 bases between them. Germline V lookup: CDR1 SEHNR, CDR2 FQNEAQ (reference sequence). The chain's CDR3 is CASSLAGAFPEQYF. The CDR3, as DNA: TGTGCCAGCAGCTTAGCGGGAGCTTTCCCCGAGCAGTACTTC.

This clonotype was detected ten times or more. V and J are TRBV7-9 and TRBJ2-1; 10 bases match TRBD2. Trimming cost V 10 bases and J 2 bases; bases outside gene matches: 8. CDR3 length: 15 residues. Germline V gene data show CDR1 as SEHNR and CDR2 as FQNEAQ (reference sequence). CDR3 sequence: CATSLAGGTYNEQFF. In DNA form, the CDR3 reads TGTGCCACCTCGTTAGCGGGAGGAACCTACAATGAGCAGTTCTTC.

This clonotype was recorded many times. The chain employs TRBV28 and TRBJ2-1; 12 bases are a match to TRBD2. CDR3 length: 16 residues. With 5 bases clipped from V and 4 bases from J, the junction kept 6 bases outside the gene matches. Per germline, CDR1 MDHEN and CDR2 SYDVKM. The CDR3 coding sequence is TGTGCCAGCAGTCCATGGACTAGCGGGACATACAATGAGCAGTTCTTC. Its protein is CASSPWTSGTYNEQFF.

V gene TRBV30 combines with J gene TRBJ2-7, with TRBD1 matching over 9 bases. Germline CDR1 and CDR2: GTSNPN and SVGIG (reference sequence). J lost 0 bases, V lost 3 bases, and 15 bases had no gene match. The CDR3 length is 18 residues. The CDR3 nucleotides are TGTGCCTGGAGGGTGGGACAGGGAAGTGGTGGTAGCTCCTACGAGCAGTACTTC. Protein product: CAWRVGQGSGGSSYEQYF.

This clonotype has ten or more counts. This chain joins TRBV7-9 and TRBJ1-6; a weak D match, TRBD1 (5 bases). This CDR3 is built from 15 residues. V lost 5 bases to trimming and J lost 7 bases, with 15 bases between them. Germline V lookup: CDR1 SEHNR, CDR2 FQNEAQ (reference sequence). CDR3 residues: CASSPAGGGNSPLHF. DNA for the CDR3: TGTGCCAGCAGCCCCGCCGGGGGAGGAAATTCACCCCTCCACTTT.

This clonotype was counted at least ten times. V and J are TRBV7-9 and TRBJ2-3; D is ambiguous. Germline values: CDR1 SEHNR, CDR2 FQNEAQ (reference sequence). The CDR3 totals 16 residues. V gave up 5 bases and J gave up 1 base, with 16 bases separating them. This CDR3 is CASSPLGPRGTDTQYF. The DNA of the CDR3 is TGTGCCAGCAGCCCCTTGGGCCCCCGGGGCACAGATACGCAGTATTTT. Full variable domain (remainder filled in from reference TRBV7-9 and TRBJ2-3): DTGVSQNPRHKITKRGQNVTFRCDPISEHNRLYWYRQTLGQGPEFLTYFQNEAQLEKSRLLSDRFSAERPKGSFSTLEIQRTEQGDSAMYLCASSPLGPRGTDTQYFGPGTRLTVL.

This clonotype was counted at least ten times. The chain combines TRBV7-9 with TRBJ1-5; 7 bases line up with TRBD1. Germline CDR1 SEHNR, CDR2 FQNEAQ (reference sequence). Germline trimming cut 1 base from V and 1 base from J; bases unmatched to any gene: 10. This CDR3 contains 18 residues. The CDR3 sequence is CASSLVRGGGASNQPQHF. In nucleotides, the CDR3 is TGTGCCAGCAGCTTAGTGAGGGGAGGGGGCGCGAGCAATCAGCCCCAGCATTTT. The full variable domain, completed using reference TRBV7-9 and TRBJ1-5, is DTGVSQNPRHKITKRGQNVTFRCDPISEHNRLYWYRQTLGQGPEFLTYFQNEAQLEKSRLLSDRFSAERPKGSFSTLEIQRTEQGDSAMYLCASSLVRGGGASNQPQHFGDGTRLSIL.

This clonotype showed up many times. This rearrangement joins TRBV6-5 to TRBJ1-6; 7 bases map to TRBD1. Germline V gives CDR1 MNHEY, CDR2 SVGAGI. J gave up 9 bases and V 2 bases, and 4 bases lay outside the gene matches. This CDR3 is 14 amino acids long. The CDR3 sequence: CASSYRGLGSPLHF. In DNA, the CDR3 is TGTGCCAGCAGTTACAGGGGGCTGGGTTCACCCCTCCACTTT.

Many counts were recorded for this clonotype. The chain couples TRBV7-9 to TRBJ2-7; TRBD2 agrees at 12 bases. This CDR3 spans 16 amino acids. Per the germline V gene, CDR1 is SEHNR and CDR2 is FQNEAQ (reference sequence). V gave up 4 bases and J gave up 6 bases; unmatched junction bases: 10. The CDR3 reads CASSSLFGLAGTEQYF. The CDR3 nucleotides read TGTGCCAGCAGCTCCCTTTTTGGACTAGCGGGAACCGAGCAGTACTTC.

This clonotype came up many times. The chain links TRBV24-1 to TRBJ1-5, with a possible D match to TRBD1 (6 bases). CDR1 KGHDR and CDR2 SFDVKD come from the germline V gene. The length of the CDR3 is 15 residues. The V and J ends lost 2 bases and 0 bases respectively, with 7 bases between them. The CDR3 DNA is TGTGCCACCAGTGATTCCAGGGGTAGCAATCAGCCCCAGCATTTT. This sequence encodes CATSDSRGSNQPQHF.

This clonotype has at least ten counts. The chain links TRBV27 to TRBJ1-1; TRBD1 matches at 9 bases. The CDR3 length is 15 residues. CDR1 MNHEY and CDR2 SMNVEV come from the germline V gene (reference sequence). V dropped 5 bases and J dropped 3; count of bases not matched to a gene: 7. The CDR3 here is CASSRQGGRDTEAFF. Here the CDR3 DNA reads TGTGCCAGCAGTCGACAGGGGGGTCGGGACACTGAAGCTTTCTTT.

This clonotype was recorded a few times. V and J are TRBV18 and TRBJ1-6; D gene ambiguous. V was cut by 0 bases and J by 14 bases, with 11 bases left in between. The germline V gene has CDR1 KGHSH and CDR2 LQKENI. This CDR3 is 13 amino acids long. The DNA of the CDR3 is TGTGCCAGCTCACCACCCGGTTTGAGGGCCCTCCACTTT. Translating it yields CASSPPGLRALHF.

This clonotype was counted many times. This rearrangement joins TRBV6-1 to TRBJ2-1, with a tentative D call TRBD2 (5 bases). The germline CDR1 and CDR2 sequences are MNHNS and SASEGT. The CDR3 has 16 residues. The V end lost 0 bases, the J end lost 10 bases, and 19 bases lay between the germline ends. CDR3 amino acids: CASSEALSSMTGEQFF. The CDR3 DNA sequence: TGTGCCAGCAGTGAAGCGCTTAGTTCTATGACGGGGGAGCAGTTCTTC.

The chain is built from TRBV5-5 and TRBJ2-2; D is unresolved. The CDR3 consists of 14 residues. V shed 0 bases and J shed 4 bases, with 7 bases lying between them. Germline V lookup: CDR1 SGHKS, CDR2 YYEKEE (reference sequence). The CDR3 spells CASSLAGSTGELFF. DNA for the CDR3: TGTGCCAGCAGCTTGGCCGGATCCACCGGGGAGCTGTTTTTT.